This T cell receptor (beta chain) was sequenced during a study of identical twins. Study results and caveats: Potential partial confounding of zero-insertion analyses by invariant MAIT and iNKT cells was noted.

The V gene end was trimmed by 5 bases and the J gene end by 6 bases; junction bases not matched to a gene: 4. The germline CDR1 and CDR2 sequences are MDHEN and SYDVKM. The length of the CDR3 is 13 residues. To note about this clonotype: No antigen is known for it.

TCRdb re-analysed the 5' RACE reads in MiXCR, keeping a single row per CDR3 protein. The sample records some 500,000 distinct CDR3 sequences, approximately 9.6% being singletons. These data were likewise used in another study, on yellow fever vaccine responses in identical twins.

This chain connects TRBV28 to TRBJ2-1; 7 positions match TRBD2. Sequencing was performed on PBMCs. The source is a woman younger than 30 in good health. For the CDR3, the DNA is TGTGCCAGCAGTACCGCGGGGGTCAATGAGCAGTTCTTC. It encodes CASSTAGVNEQFF.